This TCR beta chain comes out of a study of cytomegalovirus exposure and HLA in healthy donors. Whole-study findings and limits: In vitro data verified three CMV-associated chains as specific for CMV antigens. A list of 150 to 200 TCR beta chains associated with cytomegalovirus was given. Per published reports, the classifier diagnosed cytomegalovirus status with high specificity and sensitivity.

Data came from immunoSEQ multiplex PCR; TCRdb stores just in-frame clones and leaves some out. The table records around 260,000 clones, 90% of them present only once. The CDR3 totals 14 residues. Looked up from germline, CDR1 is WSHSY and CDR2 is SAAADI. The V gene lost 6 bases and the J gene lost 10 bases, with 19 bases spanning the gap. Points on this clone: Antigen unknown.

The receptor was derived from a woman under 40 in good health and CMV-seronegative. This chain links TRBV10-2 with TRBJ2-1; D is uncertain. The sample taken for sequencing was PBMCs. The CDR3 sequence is CASRDPLGNYEQFF. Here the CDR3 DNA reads TGCGCCAGCAGAGACCCTCTGGGCAATTACGAGCAGTTCTTC.